This T cell receptor beta chain stems from a study of T cells in Graves' hyperthyroidism and ophthalmopathy. Across the study: Any treatment followed the collection of peripheral blood at initial diagnosis.

Diagnosing involved the use of clinical symptoms, serum thyroxine and TRAb, thyroid ultrasound and orbital computed tomography. The TCR beta CDR3 regions underwent amplification using RNA transcripts as the source. The TCR CDR3 first-round RT-PCR relied on the HTBI primer set. MiXCR, applied by TCRdb to the multiplex PCR reads, yields one record per CDR3 protein. The sample gives about 400,000 distinct CDR3 sequences, around an eighth of which show up once; approximately 27% is in the top ten. CDR3 size: 14 residues. From germline, CDR1 is SGHAT and CDR2 FQNNGV. V lost 7 bases and J lost 2, with 13 bases in between. This clonotype was observed many times.

This chain uses TRBV11-2 with TRBJ2-3; the D is unclear. Sequences were obtained from blood. This sequence was found in a man in his fifties with Graves' ophthalmopathy. This chain's CDR3 is CASNPSSITDTQYF. CDR3 nucleotides: TGTGCCAGCAACCCTTCCTCGATCACAGATACGCAGTATTTT.